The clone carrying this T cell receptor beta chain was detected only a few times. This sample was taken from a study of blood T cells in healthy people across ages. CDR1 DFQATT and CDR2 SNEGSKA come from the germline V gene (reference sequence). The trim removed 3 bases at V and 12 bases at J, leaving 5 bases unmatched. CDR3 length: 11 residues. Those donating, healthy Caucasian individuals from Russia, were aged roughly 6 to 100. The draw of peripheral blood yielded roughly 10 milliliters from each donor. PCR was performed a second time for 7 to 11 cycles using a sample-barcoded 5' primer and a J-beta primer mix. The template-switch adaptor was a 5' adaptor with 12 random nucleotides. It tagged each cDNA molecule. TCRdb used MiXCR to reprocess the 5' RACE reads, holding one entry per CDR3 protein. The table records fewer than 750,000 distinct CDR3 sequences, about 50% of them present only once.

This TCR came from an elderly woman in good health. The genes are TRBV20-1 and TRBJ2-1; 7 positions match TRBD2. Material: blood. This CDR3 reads CSARGGGGQFF. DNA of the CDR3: TGCAGTGCTAGGGGCGGGGGTGGGCAGTTCTTC.